Listed below are T cell receptor beta chains from one sample, sequenced in a study of identifying expanded T cells in peripheral blood. TCRdb's table, derived via immunoSEQ multiplex PCR, lists solely in-frame clones and lacks some. The sample has about 100,000 clones; about 87% are singletons. Sequenced input: blood. The receptor source for this set is a person aged 18 to 70 in good health. Each CDR3 is given without its conserved first and last residue. The order of the fields is V gene, J gene, CDR3 protein.

V gene: TRBV9
J gene: TRBJ2-3
CDR3 protein: ASSVRDSTDTQY

V gene: TRBV12-5
J gene: TRBJ2-7
CDR3 protein: ASGLDYEQY

V gene: TRBV11-2
J gene: TRBJ1-2
CDR3 protein: ASSLDLSPSGYT

V gene: TRBV30
J gene: TRBJ1-2
CDR3 protein: AWSARQSYGYT

V gene: TRBV10-3
J gene: TRBJ2-2
CDR3 protein: AIRTSSGTNTGELF

V gene: TRBV10-3
J gene: TRBJ2-7
CDR3 protein: ASSEAGQYEQY

V gene: TRBV4-1
J gene: TRBJ2-3
CDR3 protein: ASSQGFKRGAPDTQY

V gene: TRBV28
J gene: TRBJ2-7
CDR3 protein: ASSSEGPYEQY

V gene: TRBV29-1
J gene: TRBJ1-1
CDR3 protein: SVDNRREAF

V gene: TRBV23-1
J gene: TRBJ2-1
CDR3 protein: ARWNRQGYYNEQF

V gene: TRBV2
J gene: TRBJ2-7
CDR3 protein: ASSGYHEQY

V gene: TRBV5-1
J gene: TRBJ2-3
CDR3 protein: ASSLGDTVADTQY

V gene: TRBV6-1
J gene: TRBJ2-3
CDR3 protein: ASSASSGSLDTQY

V gene: TRBV29-1
J gene: TRBJ2-3
CDR3 protein: SHLGQDLTDTQY

V gene: TRBV27
J gene: TRBJ2-7
CDR3 protein: ASSSPSGEGTYEQY

V gene: TRBV25-1
J gene: TRBJ1-1
CDR3 protein: ASSRLGITEAF

V gene: TRBV30
J gene: TRBJ1-6
CDR3 protein: AWRGTAINWPLH

V gene: TRBV14
J gene: TRBJ2-3
CDR3 protein: ASSQYAGGGTDTQY

V gene: TRBV5-8
J gene: TRBJ1-4
CDR3 protein: ASSLGGGLF

V gene: TRBV7-9
J gene: TRBJ1-3
CDR3 protein: ASSFGITDGNTIY

V gene: TRBV6-5
J gene: TRBJ1-2
CDR3 protein: ASSYIRTGGNYGYT

V gene: TRBV30
J gene: TRBJ1-1
CDR3 protein: AWSVLFGNTEAF

V gene: TRBV7-9
J gene: TRBJ2-3
CDR3 protein: ASSLDRVNTDTQY

V gene: TRBV18
J gene: TRBJ1-2
CDR3 protein: ASSPPANFAGYT

V gene: TRBV4-1
J gene: TRBJ1-4
CDR3 protein: ASSLTLNEKLF

V gene: TRBV11-2
J gene: TRBJ1-1
CDR3 protein: ASSTQGVLNTEAF

V gene: TRBV4-1
J gene: TRBJ2-1
CDR3 protein: ASSLTGDNEQF

V gene: TRBV6-1
J gene: TRBJ2-3
CDR3 protein: ASSEADTQY

V gene: TRBV5-6
J gene: TRBJ2-1
CDR3 protein: ASSLASGVNEQF

V gene: TRBV7-3
J gene: TRBJ1-1
CDR3 protein: ASSLLTAMNTEAF

V gene: TRBV19
J gene: TRBJ1-2
CDR3 protein: ASSSRTQTENYGYT

V gene: TRBV12-5
J gene: TRBJ2-5
CDR3 protein: ASGLGGTWETQY

V gene: TRBV7-9
J gene: TRBJ2-5
CDR3 protein: ASSLVETQY

V gene: TRBV5-5
J gene: TRBJ2-1
CDR3 protein: ASSLTGGEQF

V gene: TRBV19
J gene: TRBJ2-4
CDR3 protein: ASSPGLPRAKNIQY

V gene: TRBV5-1
J gene: TRBJ1-1
CDR3 protein: ASSLWDRGAEAF

V gene: TRBV28
J gene: TRBJ2-2
CDR3 protein: ASSFGGRYQAGELF

V gene: TRBV5-4
J gene: TRBJ2-2
CDR3 protein: ASSPLDRGNTGELF

V gene: TRBV9
J gene: TRBJ2-7
CDR3 protein: ASSVAPGTTYEQY

V gene: TRBV2
J gene: TRBJ1-2
CDR3 protein: ASSEAETVYGYT

V gene: TRBV11-2
J gene: TRBJ2-7
CDR3 protein: ASSLVAGYEQY

V gene: TRBV7-2
J gene: TRBJ2-7
CDR3 protein: ASSLEGNEQY

V gene: TRBV6-5
J gene: TRBJ1-5
CDR3 protein: ASSYPTGYSNQPQH

V gene: TRBV5-1
J gene: TRBJ1-2
CDR3 protein: ASSFTGGSNYGYT

V gene: TRBV27
J gene: TRBJ2-7
CDR3 protein: ASSLSIDRGISYEQY

V gene: TRBV11-3
J gene: TRBJ1-1
CDR3 protein: ASSMSLRESKDTEAF

V gene: TRBV5-1
J gene: TRBJ1-1
CDR3 protein: ASSFQTAMNTEAF

V gene: TRBV5-4
J gene: TRBJ1-2
CDR3 protein: ASSLDGRGYGYT

V gene: TRBV20-1
J gene: TRBJ2-7
CDR3 protein: SATPGEQY

V gene: TRBV14
J gene: TRBJ2-3
CDR3 protein: ASSQVYPGQGADTQY

V gene: TRBV19
J gene: TRBJ2-1
CDR3 protein: ASSTTGTSRF